The 8 T cell receptor beta chains in this list originate from one sample, sequenced in a study of blood T cell repertoires in COVID-19. Profiling relied on immunoSEQ multiplex PCR, and the TCRdb table lists in-frame clones only, not all of them. The profile shows around 40,000 clones, about four fifths of them singletons. Sequencing was performed on peripheral blood. The receptors were gathered from a man between 65 and 85 years old with acute or convalescent COVID-19.

The J gene is TRBJ1-5, the V gene TRBV5-8; a possible D gene is TRBD1 (5 bases). Deletions cut 4 bases from V and 6 bases from J, with 11 bases between. CDR3 length: 13 residues. Germline V CDR1 and CDR2: SGHTS, YDEGEE. The CDR3 reads CASSPVGAQPQHF. The CDR3, as DNA: TGTGCCAGCAGCCCCGTTGGGGCTCAGCCCCAGCATTTT.

The chain couples TRBV2 to TRBJ2-5, with 13 nucleotides matching TRBD2. This CDR3 is built from 16 residues. V lost 8 bases to trimming and J lost 5 bases; unmatched junction nucleotides: 11. The germline V gene encodes CDR1 SNHLY and CDR2 FYNNEI. CDR3 DNA sequence: TGTGCCAGCGGCTCCTGGACTAGCGGGAGCAGGGAGACCCAGTACTTC. As protein: CASGSWTSGSRETQYF.

There are a few counts of this clone. The gene calls are TRBV9 and TRBJ1-3, with D unresolved. CDR1 and CDR2 (germline): SGDLS, YYNGEE. Trimming took 3 bases from V and 0 from J, leaving 4 bases between them. The length of the CDR3 is 13 residues. This CDR3 reads CASSAYSGNTIYF. In nucleotides, the CDR3 is TGTGCCAGCAGCGCTTACTCTGGAAACACCATATATTTT.

The chain uses TRBV28 and TRBJ1-2; TRBD1 matches 10 bases. V dropped 3 bases and J dropped 7; count of bases not matched to a gene: 2. The germline gives CDR1 MDHEN, CDR2 SYDVKM. There are 13 residues in the CDR3. CDR3 in amino acids: CASSLGTGVGYTF. CDR3 DNA: TGTGCCAGCAGTTTGGGGACAGGGGTTGGCTACACCTTC.

V gene TRBV15 combines with J gene TRBJ2-6, with D unclear. This CDR3 region has 15 residues. V dropped 1 base and J dropped 0 bases, with 4 bases sitting between them. CDR1 and CDR2 (germline): LNHNV, YYDKDF (reference sequence). CDR3 amino acids: CATSRGGSGANVLTF. The DNA of the CDR3 is TGTGCCACCAGCAGAGGCGGCTCTGGGGCCAACGTCCTGACTTTC.

Turning to this clone: The same CDR3 is also encoded by other DNA sequences in this sample. The chain joins TRBV7-9 to TRBJ1-2; D perhaps matches TRBD1 (6 bases). Germline values: CDR1 SEHNR, CDR2 FQNEAQ (reference sequence). The CDR3 length is 15 residues. V lost 6 bases to trimming and J lost 2 bases, with 16 bases between them. The CDR3 is CASRPRDNLNYGYTF. The CDR3 nucleotides are TGTGCCAGCAGACCTCGGGACAACCTCAACTATGGCTACACCTTC.

The chain employs TRBV18 and TRBJ2-1; weak D call: TRBD2 (6 bases). This CDR3 spans 15 amino acids. V was trimmed by 6 bases and J by 3 bases, leaving 15 bases between them. Germline CDR1 is KGHSH and CDR2 is LQKENI. The CDR3: CASSFGGPVYNEQFF. The CDR3 nucleotides read TGTGCCAGCTCGTTTGGAGGGCCGGTCTACAATGAGCAGTTCTTC.

This clone has only one observation. The rearrangement uses TRBV21-1 and TRBJ2-1; TRBD2, as called in the table, went unchecked against the DNA. TRBV21-1 is recorded as a pseudogene. CDR3 length: 16 residues. The CDR3 DNA reads TGTGCCAGCAGACCCCCGACGGGAAGCTCCTACAATGAGCAGTTCTTC. Translating it yields CASRPPTGSSYNEQFF.